This paragraph covers one T cell receptor beta chain sequence. The target of this receptor is not known. The read terminates 3 residues before the CDR3 end, so the remaining end is supplied by the germline J gene. Every participant had a single incident cervical HPV16 infection, and women with prevalent HPV16 infections were excluded. Cervical HPV DNA was detected by MY09/MY11 PCR and genotyped by dot-blot hybridization. Fifteen mL of heparinized blood was centrifuged, after which the buffy coat was aliquoted, frozen at -30 degrees C, and then stored at -80 degrees C. Genomic DNA was extracted from buffy coat specimens using QIAGEN kits. TCR beta CDR3 regions were amplified by multiplex PCR using the immunoSEQ assay from an average of 1200 ng genomic DNA per sample. To correct primer bias, the assay used a complete synthetic TCR repertoire to set an amplification baseline. Amplicons were sequenced on the Illumina platform. Under the source paper's analysis protocol: Sequences were error-corrected by clustering with frequency ratios and a modified nearest-neighbor algorithm and were then analyzed in the immunoSEQ Analyzer with IMGT gene definitions. TCR richness and evenness were averaged over 20 rarefaction repeats at each rarefaction depth, excluding samples with fewer sequences than the depth. V, D and J gene relative abundances were compared between groups with Wilcoxon rank sum tests, applying FDR correction. Blinded duplicates gave an intraclass correlation of over 90% for TCR richness and an average of roughly 82% across roughly 69 gene segments. Drawn from immuneACCESS, this table holds only the in-frame rearrangements with V and J called that TCRdb kept. Clones are partly lost; checked studies trace under half to an unresolved V gene and leave the rest unexplained. The V and J calls and clone size come from that table; D and trimming were worked out from the DNA. This sample's records show some 43,000 clones. The ten most abundant clones make up more than 0.8% of the sample.

The sample belongs to a study of T cells in women clearing cervical HPV infection (dated by TCRdb to 2016 to 2018). Background for the entire study: The cases were fewer than 30 women with histologically confirmed HPV16-related CIN3 or worse, and 2 of these cases were invasive cancers. Among cases, blood sampling occurred a median of around 160 days after lesion detection, with an interquartile range of about 80 to 200 days. This exploratory proof-of-principle case-control study, nested within the Guanacaste HPV Natural History Study in Costa Rica, compared TCR repertoires among women with different cervical HPV16 outcomes. In the parent cohort, some 11,000 women aged 18 or older were enrolled in Guanacaste, Costa Rica, during about 1992 to 1994 and then followed for six to eight years. The controls were fewer than 30 women whose single incident HPV16 infection cleared within 12 months with no development of precancer or cancer. Blood from cases was drawn at the visit where the lesion was first identified, while blood from controls was drawn once the infection was no longer detected. As quality controls, five blinded duplicates were added to each group, bringing the total to 60 or so samples made up of around 50 participants and around 10 replicates. Since only a few of the women had HLA typing available, the possibility that HLA type was acting as a confounder could not be ruled out. Median age was about 32 years in cases versus just over 37 in controls, and baseline characteristics did not differ significantly. Cases were matched to controls by age within five years and by the year the sample was collected.

Here is what the overall study found, with its caveats: The cross-sectional design could not show whether the associations came before the infection or were a result of it, and neither effector/memory subsets nor HPV-specific T cells were isolated. Cases had lower TRBV6-7 relative abundance than controls (0.11% versus 0.16%; Bonferroni P = 0.0008). T-cell numbers per sample were unknown, so richness differences could reflect varying T-cell content rather than repertoire biology. Random forest classifiers combining richness and V gene abundances distinguished cases from controls with an estimated AUC of around 0.79. Significantly higher TCR repertoire richness was observed in CIN3+ cases than in controls across sequencing depths, whereas no difference in evenness was found.

Reading from cysteine to phenylalanine, the CDR3 counts 14 amino acids. The CDR3 was read in part: 33 bases, with the frame set at base 1. V loses 4 bases at its end and J loses 8 bases; junction bases beyond the gene matches: 5. The sequenced sample was blood buffy coat. This TCR came from a woman aged 18-69 years with a cervical HPV16 infection that either progressed to CIN3+ or cleared (not recorded which). The chain uses TRBV5-3 and TRBJ1-4; 10 central nucleotides agree with TRBD1. TRBV5-3 falls under the ORF class, with uncertain function. CDR3 DNA, as far as it was read: TGTGCCAGAAGCCCGGGACAGGGGATCGAAAAA. This gives the protein CARSPGQGIEK. The full CDR3 is CARSPGQGIEKLFF.